The 27 T cell receptor beta chains below come from one sample, sequenced in a study of T cells of healthy individuals. Via MiXCR, TCRdb re-called the 5' RACE reads, giving one row per CDR3 protein. The sample shows roughly 87,000 distinct CDR3 sequences, around 17% of them seen only once. These receptors came from a human donor in good health.

The chain is built from TRBV7-3 and TRBJ1-1; D not certain. This CDR3 is built from 13 residues. Germline lookup yields CDR1 SGHTA and CDR2 FQGTGA. Trimming removed 4 bases from V and 4 bases from J, with 10 bases in between. CDR3 coding DNA: TGTGCCAGCAGCTCCAACCCGGGCACTGAAGCTTTCTTT. Protein product: CASSSNPGTEAFF.

This clonotype was observed a few times. V and J are TRBV7-9 and TRBJ2-7; possibly TRBD1 or TRBD2 for D (5 bases each). Germline CDR1 and CDR2: SEHNR and FQNEAQ (reference sequence). Between the trimmed V and J ends, which lost 4 bases and 4 bases, there was a span of 17 bases. The CDR3 covers 15 residues. DNA for the CDR3: TGTGCCAGCAGCTCATTTAGGGACGCTGGATACGAGCAGTACTTC. Translating gives CASSSFRDAGYEQYF.

The chain recombines TRBV4-3 with TRBJ2-1, with 13 bases lining up with TRBD2. The CDR3 length is 18 residues. The ends lost 2 bases at V and 0 bases at J; junction bases unmatched: 4. The germline V gene has CDR1 LGHNA and CDR2 YSLEER. The CDR3 region is CASSQRTSGGPSYNEQFF. The DNA of the CDR3 is TGCGCCAGCAGCCAACGGACTAGCGGGGGACCCTCCTACAATGAGCAGTTCTTC.

This clonotype showed up many times. The chain has TRBV3-1 and TRBJ2-3; TRBD2 agrees at 11 bases. The V gene's germline CDR1 is LGHDT and CDR2 YNNKEL (reference sequence). The length of the CDR3 is 17 residues. After removal of 4 bases from V and 2 bases from J, the junction contained 8 bases not matched to a gene. The CDR3 nucleotides read TGTGCCAGCAGCCTTTCTGGGGGACTAGCGGACACAGATACGCAGTATTTT. Translated, it gives CASSLSGGLADTDTQYF.

This clonotype was found many times. This chain joins TRBV28 and TRBJ2-7, with D unresolved. V shed 3 bases and J shed 7 bases, with 10 bases lying between them. The CDR3 has 12 residues. The germline gives CDR1 MDHEN, CDR2 SYDVKM. This chain's CDR3 is CASSFSTGEQYF. CDR3 DNA sequence: TGTGCCAGCAGTTTTTCGACGGGTGAGCAGTACTTC.

The genes are TRBV27 and TRBJ1-6; 7 bases are a match to TRBD1. The CDR3 runs to 17 residues. The junction had 14 bases not matched to a gene; V was cut back by 6 bases and J by 6 bases. Per the germline V gene, CDR1 is MNHEY and CDR2 is SMNVEV (reference sequence). The CDR3 region is CASRTGTAGRFNSPLHF. DNA of the CDR3: TGTGCCAGCAGAACCGGGACAGCGGGGCGGTTTAATTCACCCCTCCACTTT.

This clonotype showed up just a few times. The chain employs TRBV28 and TRBJ2-1; D is undetermined. The CDR3 is 13 amino acids. Germline CDR1 reads MDHEN; CDR2 reads SYDVKM. Trimming cost V 1 base and J 9 bases, with 10 bases left between them. CDR3 loop: CASSLFSRLEQFF. As DNA, the CDR3 is TGTGCCAGCAGTTTATTCTCGCGTCTTGAGCAGTTCTTC.

This clonotype occurred a few times. Here the CDR3 reads CASSPRDYNEQFF. The CDR3 DNA reads TGTGCCAGCAGCCCGAGGGACTACAATGAGCAGTTCTTC. The genes are TRBV12-3 or TRBV12-4 and TRBJ2-1; possible D gene TRBD2, 5 bases. The CDR3 totals 13 residues. The V gene lost 6 bases and the J gene lost 3 bases, with 9 bases spanning the gap.

This rearrangement joins TRBV9 to TRBJ2-7; the D gene is possibly TRBD1 (5 bases). Per the germline V gene, CDR1 is SGDLS and CDR2 is YYNGEE. The CDR3 is 14 residues long. V lost 0 bases to trimming and J lost 7 bases, with 14 bases between them. The CDR3 region has the DNA TGTGCCAGCAGCGTAGGTGCGGTCCCAGGGGAGCAGTACTTC. This translates into CASSVGAVPGEQYF.

This clonotype came up many times. This chain connects TRBV6-6 to TRBJ1-5, with D hard to call. The V gene's germline CDR1 is MNHNY and CDR2 SVGAGI (reference sequence). The V end was cut by 3 bases, the J end by 0 bases, with 12 bases between. The CDR3 extends over 16 amino acids. CDR3 DNA: TGTGCCAGCAGTTATCTCCCCGACTATAGCAATCAGCCCCAGCATTTT. This sequence encodes CASSYLPDYSNQPQHF.

The V gene is TRBV2, the J gene TRBJ2-5; D is undetermined. The CDR3 runs 12 residues. CDR1 is SNHLY and CDR2 is FYNNEI in the germline V gene. Between the trimmed V and J ends, which lost 0 bases and 4 bases, there was a span of 3 bases. The DNA for the CDR3 is TGTGCCAGCAGTGAAGCGATAGAGACCCAGTACTTC. It codes for CASSEAIETQYF. Using reference TRBV2 and TRBJ2-5 for the parts outside the CDR3, the full variable domain is EPEVTQTPSHQVTQMGQEVILRCVPISNHLYFYWYRQILGQKVEFLVSFYNNEISEKSEIFDDQFSVERPDGSNFTLKIRSTKLEDSAMYFCASSEAIETQYFGPGTRLLVL.

This clonotype has ten or more counts. This chain links TRBV5-6 with TRBJ2-6; D not resolved. V was pared by 4 bases and J by 0 bases, with 8 bases between. The germline V gene encodes CDR1 SGHDT and CDR2 YYEEEE. This CDR3 has 15 residues. The CDR3 DNA is TGTGCCAGCAGCCCCCCTTACTCTGGGGCCAACGTCCTGACTTTC. This translates into CASSPPYSGANVLTF. The entire variable domain, with the rest obtained from reference TRBV5-6 and TRBJ2-6, is as follows: DAGVTQSPTHLIKTRGQQVTLRCSPKSGHDTVSWYQQALGQGPQFIFQYYEEEERQRGNFPDRFSGHQFPNYSSELNVNALLLGDSALYLCASSPPYSGANVLTFGAGSRLTVL.

There are many counts of this clonotype. J is TRBJ1-3 and V is TRBV28; D gene uncertain. The CDR3 has 17 amino acids. The germline CDR1 and CDR2 sequences are MDHEN and SYDVKM. The germline V and J ends were trimmed by 6 bases and 4 bases, with 22 bases remaining between them. The DNA for the CDR3 is TGTGCCAGCAGCCAACTCTGGGTTAGCTCTGGAGGAAACACCATATATTTT. Its protein is CASSQLWVSSGGNTIYF.

The chain carries TRBV20-1 and TRBJ2-7, with D uncertain. Trimming shortened V by 1 base and J by 0 bases, and 7 bases separated the two germline ends. Germline CDR1 reads DFQATT; CDR2 reads SNEGSKA (reference sequence). The CDR3 sequence is 13 residues long. The CDR3 nucleotides are TGCAGTGCTAGAGGAAGTCTCTCCTACGAGCAGTACTTC. Residues: CSARGSLSYEQYF.

The chain has TRBV27 and TRBJ2-2, with TRBD1 identical over 7 bases. Losses at the gene ends were 8 bases for V and 6 bases for J; bases not matched to a gene: 9. CDR1 MNHEY and CDR2 SMNVEV come from the germline V gene (reference sequence). The CDR3 is 14 amino acids. The CDR3 nucleotides are TGTGCCAGCTCCGGACAGGACTTGTCCGGGGAGCTGTTTTTT. This gives the protein CASSGQDLSGELFF.

This clonotype was observed many times. This chain connects TRBV20-1 to TRBJ1-5; no definite D call. The germline V and J ends were trimmed by 2 bases and 6 bases, with 23 bases remaining between them. This CDR3 comprises 17 residues. Per germline, CDR1 DFQATT and CDR2 SNEGSKA (reference sequence). The CDR3 protein is CSARPLLMEERGQPQHF. In nucleotides, the CDR3 is TGCAGTGCTAGACCACTACTCATGGAGGAGCGGGGTCAGCCCCAGCATTTT.

V usage is TRBV2 and J usage is TRBJ1-1; D is undetermined. In germline, CDR1 is SNHLY, CDR2 FYNNEI. This CDR3 comprises 13 residues. Trimming stripped 8 bases from V and 1 base from J, with 11 bases between. The CDR3 nucleotides read TGTGCCAGCTTTCCGTCGGGGAACACTGAAGCTTTCTTT. Protein: CASFPSGNTEAFF.

This clonotype came up a few times. This rearrangement joins TRBV7-9 to TRBJ2-1, with TRBD2 matching 8 bases. CDR1 SEHNR and CDR2 FQNEAQ come from the germline V gene (reference sequence). The CDR3 runs to 16 residues. V was clipped by 5 bases and J by 4 bases; unmatched bases: 10. The CDR3 protein is CASSLGTRGAYNEQFF. CDR3 in DNA: TGTGCCAGCAGCCTCGGGACTAGGGGGGCGTACAATGAGCAGTTCTTC.

This clonotype has a handful of counts. The rearrangement joins TRBV20-1 to TRBJ2-7, with D unclear. Germline CDR1 reads DFQATT; CDR2 reads SNEGSKA (reference sequence). The CDR3 length is 10 residues. Deletions cut 6 bases from V and 7 bases from J, with 10 bases between. The CDR3 loop reads CSARIGEQYF. DNA for the CDR3: TGCAGTGCCCGGATCGGGGAGCAGTACTTC.

This clonotype was seen a handful of times. This chain links TRBV6-5 with TRBJ2-3; D is possibly TRBD2 (5 bases). The CDR3 is 14 residues long. The germline V and J ends were trimmed by 7 bases and 8 bases, with 19 bases remaining between them. Germline CDR1 MNHEY, CDR2 SVGAGI. The CDR3 protein is CASTSGETTGTQYF. CDR3 sequence (DNA): TGTGCCAGCACCTCCGGGGAGACCACCGGTACGCAGTATTTT.

The sample holds a few counts of this clonotype. The CDR3 reads CATSPLLSAKNIQYF. The CDR3 DNA follows: TGTGCCACCAGCCCCCTTCTATCAGCCAAAAACATTCAGTACTTC. This rearrangement joins TRBV15 to TRBJ2-4; D not certain. Trimming removed 5 bases from V and 0 bases from J, with 11 bases in between. Germline CDR1 LNHNV, CDR2 YYDKDF (reference sequence). The length of the CDR3 is 15 residues.

J is TRBJ2-3 and V is TRBV28; 7 nucleotides agree with TRBD1. CDR3 length: 15 amino acids. The germline gives CDR1 MDHEN, CDR2 SYDVKM. J gave up 1 base and V 8 bases, and 9 bases lay outside the gene matches. The CDR3: CASQPTGKGTDTQYF. DNA of the CDR3: TGTGCCAGCCAACCGACAGGGAAGGGCACAGATACGCAGTATTTT.

V is TRBV27 and J is TRBJ2-5; D gene uncertain. Trimming stripped 0 bases from V and 0 bases from J, with 2 bases between. The CDR3 has 13 amino acids. From germline, CDR1 is MNHEY and CDR2 SMNVEV (reference sequence). CDR3 residues: CASSLSYQETQYF. The CDR3 DNA is TGTGCCAGCAGTTTATCCTACCAAGAGACCCAGTACTTC.

This clonotype was detected ten times or more. This rearrangement joins TRBV4-3 to TRBJ1-1, with D perhaps TRBD1 (5 bases). The germline V and J ends were trimmed by 0 bases and 1 base, with 18 bases remaining between them. The CDR3 is 18 amino acids. The germline V gene encodes CDR1 LGHNA and CDR2 YSLEER. CDR3 residues: CASSQDHLEVRGNTEAFF. CDR3 in DNA: TGCGCCAGCAGCCAAGATCATTTGGAGGTAAGGGGGAACACTGAAGCTTTCTTT.

The chain is built from TRBV6-6 and TRBJ1-2, with 9 positions matching TRBD1. After removal of 6 bases from V and 3 bases from J, the junction contained 5 bases not matched to a gene. Germline values: CDR1 MNHNY, CDR2 SVGAGI (reference sequence). The CDR3 totals 14 residues. CDR3 in amino acids: CASRGQGFDYGYTF. The CDR3 nucleotides read TGTGCCAGCAGGGGACAGGGATTTGACTATGGCTACACCTTC.

This clonotype was observed many times. The chain has TRBV20-1 and TRBJ2-7; D is uncertain. CDR3 length equals 12 residues. V lost 5 bases, J lost 3 bases, and 11 bases lay in between. Germline CDR1 is DFQATT and CDR2 is SNEGSKA (reference sequence). This CDR3 is CSALGPDYEQYF. The CDR3 coding sequence is TGCAGTGCTCTCGGGCCCGACTACGAGCAGTACTTC.

The CDR3 nucleotides are TGTGCCTGGGAAACACAATCTGGAAACACCATATATTTT. Protein: CAWETQSGNTIYF. This sequence joins TRBV30 and TRBJ1-3; D is undetermined. The CDR3 contains 13 residues. CDR1 and CDR2 from the germline V gene are GTSNPN and SVGIG (reference sequence). V gave up 5 bases and J gave up 1 base, with 9 bases separating them.